The 13 T cell receptor beta chains in this list originate from one sample, sequenced in a study of OX40 agonist ivuxolimab in advanced cancers. The protocol was immunoSEQ multiplex PCR, while the TCRdb copy is restricted to in-frame clones and leaves out a portion. The sample includes around 80,000 clones, 94% of them seen just once. The sample in question was CD4+ or CD8+ T cells sorted from blood, obtained in a trial of the OX40 agonist ivuxolimab. The receptors derive from an adult with an advanced solid tumor such as melanoma, head and neck, liver or kidney cancer.

The genes are TRBV11-2 and TRBJ2-5; D ambiguous. This CDR3 region has 11 residues. V lost 1 base, J lost 5 bases, and 2 bases lay in between. Germline V gene lookup returns CDR1 SGHAT and CDR2 FQNNGV. CDR3 DNA: TGTGCCAGCAGCTTAGGGGAGACCCAGTACTTC. Translation gives CASSLGETQYF.

Regarding this clone: A junction boundary mismatches the germline segment, possibly from a read error. The chain carries TRBV20-1 and TRBJ2-7, with 9 bases identical to TRBD1. Germline CDR1 DFQATT, CDR2 SNEGSKA (reference sequence). CDR3 length: 10 amino acids. This CDR3 is CSATQGAGIF. The CDR3 bases are TGCAGTGCCACACAGGGGGCGGGAATCTTC.

The V and J genes are TRBV4-1 and TRBJ2-1; TRBD2 agrees at 11 bases. V was pared by 0 bases and J by 6 bases, with 10 bases of the junction left unmatched. Germline CDR1 MGHRA, CDR2 YSYEKL. The CDR3 has 18 amino acids. CDR3 in amino acids: CASSQELAGLAGPNEQFF. The CDR3 DNA follows: TGCGCCAGCAGCCAAGAGCTGGCCGGACTAGCGGGCCCCAATGAGCAGTTCTTC.

In this sample, this clone turned up once. V and J are TRBV29-1 and TRBJ1-1; D remains ambiguous. The CDR3 covers 15 residues. Germline-derived CDR1 and CDR2 are SQVTM and ANQGSEA. V dropped 2 bases and J dropped 0 bases, with 13 bases sitting between them. This chain's CDR3 is CSVESSPRLNTEAFF. CDR3 in DNA: TGCAGCGTTGAATCGTCCCCTAGGTTGAACACTGAAGCTTTCTTT.

The CDR3: CASSFAGGHQGQPQHF. For the CDR3, the DNA is TGTGCCAGCAGCTTTGCCGGGGGGCACCAAGGGCAGCCCCAGCATTTT. The rearrangement links TRBV5-6 to TRBJ1-5, with a tentative D call TRBD1 (6 bases). Germline-derived CDR1 and CDR2 are SGHDT and YYEEEE. The CDR3 is 16 residues long. Trimming pared 2 bases from V and 7 bases from J, leaving 19 bases between.

The gene calls are TRBV28 and TRBJ2-7; 7 positions agree with TRBD1. The CDR3 has 15 amino acids. The V gene end was trimmed by 4 bases and the J gene end by 1 base; junction bases not matched to a gene: 7. Germline CDR1 MDHEN, CDR2 SYDVKM. The CDR3, as DNA: TGTGCCAGCAGTTCATCACAGGGGTGGTCCTACGAGCAGTACTTC. It encodes CASSSSQGWSYEQYF.

The CDR3 loop reads CASSYGQEQYF. In DNA form, the CDR3 reads TGTGCCAGCAGTTACGGGCAAGAGCAGTACTTC. The V call is TRBV6-6, the J call TRBJ2-7, with no clear D. CDR1 and CDR2 from the germline V gene are MNHNY and SVGAGI (reference sequence). This CDR3 is 11 amino acids long. Trimming shortened V by 2 bases and J by 7 bases, and 6 bases separated the two germline ends.

The chain links TRBV7-9 to TRBJ2-1, with 14 nucleotides matching TRBD2. The germline V gene has CDR1 SEHNR and CDR2 FQNEAQ (reference sequence). This CDR3 has 17 amino acids. J was trimmed by 8 bases and V by 4 bases; bases with no gene match: 10. The CDR3 is CASSSPTSGRGRHEQFF. CDR3 in DNA: TGTGCCAGCAGCTCCCCGACTAGCGGGAGGGGTAGACATGAGCAGTTCTTC.

This rearrangement joins TRBV9 to TRBJ1-3; D unresolved. The V end was cut by 3 bases, the J end by 0 bases, with 10 bases between. Looked up from germline, CDR1 is SGDLS and CDR2 is YYNGEE. The CDR3 runs to 15 residues. CDR3 in DNA: TGTGCCAGCAGCGACAGACGCGACTCTGGAAACACCATATATTTT. As protein: CASSDRRDSGNTIYF.

The gene calls are TRBV4-3 and TRBJ1-1; D unclear. In germline, CDR1 is LGHNA, CDR2 YSLEER. Trimming removed 5 bases from V and 11 bases from J, with 21 bases in between. The CDR3 length is 14 residues. CDR3 DNA sequence: TGCGCCAGCAGCGCCTCGGACGACGATTTTGAGGCTTTCTTT. It translates to CASSASDDDFEAFF.

This clone came up once. This chain connects TRBV28 to TRBJ2-4, with 9 bases identical to TRBD1. Germline values: CDR1 MDHEN, CDR2 SYDVKM. The trim removed 6 bases at V and 2 bases at J, leaving 17 bases unmatched. The CDR3 is 19 amino acids. The CDR3 DNA follows: TGTGCCAGCAGGTCTCCGGGACAGGGAGGTGAGAGGTCCAAAAACATTCAGTACTTC. Translation: CASRSPGQGGERSKNIQYF.

The genes are TRBV4-3 and TRBJ2-3, with TRBD1 matching 8 bases. The CDR3 length is 14 residues. V was pared by 2 bases and J by 4 bases, with 2 bases of the junction left unmatched. CDR1 and CDR2 (germline): LGHNA, YSLEER. The CDR3 spells CASSQYRGSDTQYF. The CDR3 nucleotides read TGCGCCAGCAGCCAATACAGGGGGTCAGATACGCAGTATTTT.

The chain couples TRBV6-6 to TRBJ2-7; no clear D. The germline CDR1 and CDR2 sequences are MNHNY and SVGAGI (reference sequence). Trimming removed 0 bases at V and 3 bases at J, with 6 bases between. The CDR3 has 13 residues. The chain's CDR3 is CASSYSDLYEQYF. The CDR3 nucleotides are TGTGCCAGCAGTTACTCGGACCTCTACGAGCAGTACTTC.